The 23 T cell receptor beta chains listed next were all sequenced from one sample in a study of blood T cell repertoires in COVID-19. Profiled with immunoSEQ multiplex PCR; TCRdb holds only in-frame clones, not every one. Of about 380,000 clones in the sample, around 89% are singletons; the top ten hold about 6.5%. Sequenced input: peripheral blood. The receptors were gathered from a man between 18 and 29 years old with active or convalescent COVID-19.

The genes are TRBV5-4 and TRBJ1-4; 11 bases agree with TRBD1. V gave up 3 bases and J gave up 8 bases; unmatched junction bases: 3. The CDR3 totals 14 residues. CDR1 and CDR2 (germline): SGHNT, YYREEE (reference sequence). This CDR3 reads CASSSGDRGEKLFF. CDR3 DNA sequence: TGTGCCAGCAGCTCGGGGGACAGGGGGGAAAAACTGTTTTTT.

The rearrangement joins TRBV15 to TRBJ1-4; possible D gene TRBD1, 6 bases. Trimming took 1 base from V and 3 from J, leaving 12 bases between them. Germline values: CDR1 LNHNV, CDR2 YYDKDF (reference sequence). The CDR3 has 16 amino acids. The CDR3 reads CATSRGGEGANEKLFF. The CDR3, as DNA: TGTGCCACCAGCAGAGGTGGGGAGGGGGCTAATGAAAAACTGTTTTTT.

This clone has just one count. The rearrangement links TRBV27 to TRBJ2-7; 10 bases line up with TRBD1. After removal of 5 bases from V and 7 bases from J, the junction contained 8 bases not matched to a gene. This CDR3 has 14 amino acids. The germline CDR1 and CDR2 sequences are MNHEY and SMNVEV (reference sequence). The CDR3 is CASSTGQGVGEQYF. The CDR3 DNA sequence: TGTGCCAGCAGTACAGGACAGGGGGTAGGAGAGCAGTACTTC.

V is TRBV7-3 and J is TRBJ2-2; 8 bases agree with TRBD2. J lost 2 bases, V lost 6 bases, and 5 bases had no gene match. The CDR3 totals 15 residues. In germline, CDR1 is SGHTA, CDR2 FQGTGA. The CDR3 here is CASRLSGANTGELFF. The CDR3 DNA sequence: TGTGCCAGCAGGCTTAGCGGGGCCAACACCGGGGAGCTGTTTTTT. The variable domain in full, with the rest retrieved from reference TRBV7-3 and TRBJ2-2, is GAGVSQTPSNKVTEKGKYVELRCDPISGHTALYWYRQSLGQGPEFLIYFQGTGAADDSGLPNDRFFAVRPEGSVSTLKIQRTERGDSAVYLCASRLSGANTGELFFGEGSRLTVL.

The chain joins TRBV4-3 to TRBJ2-1, with TRBD1 identical over 8 bases. Unmatched junction bases numbered 6, after V lost 1 base and J lost 7 bases. Germline CDR1 and CDR2: LGHNA and YSLEER. This CDR3 is built from 15 residues. The CDR3 sequence: CASSQGQGASNEQFF. DNA for the CDR3: TGCGCCAGCAGCCAAGGGCAGGGGGCGTCGAATGAGCAGTTCTTC.

This chain links TRBV19 with TRBJ2-7; TRBD2 agrees at 7 bases. From germline, CDR1 is LNHDA and CDR2 SQIVND (reference sequence). The V and J ends lost 5 bases and 3 bases, in that order; junction bases with no gene match: 10. CDR3 length equals 15 residues. As DNA, the CDR3 is TGTGCCAGTAGTCTTATTGCGGGAGTAATCTACGAGCAGTACTTC. It specifies CASSLIAGVIYEQYF.

The chain uses TRBV18 and TRBJ2-5, with TRBD1 identical over 7 bases. CDR1 KGHSH and CDR2 LQKENI come from the germline V gene. The trim removed 3 bases at V and 7 bases at J, leaving 14 bases unmatched. This CDR3 has 16 residues. The CDR3 DNA sequence: TGTGCCAGCTCACCCCCGGGGACAGCCCCAGGGGGGACCCAGTACTTC. Its translation is CASSPPGTAPGGTQYF.

The J gene is TRBJ2-7, the V gene TRBV5-1; possibly TRBD2 for D (5 bases). V was shortened by 2 bases and J by 0 bases, with 9 bases between the two germline ends. CDR1 is SGHRS and CDR2 is YFSETQ in the germline V gene. The CDR3 has 14 residues. The CDR3: CASSLEGYSYEQYF. CDR3 in DNA: TGCGCCAGCAGCTTAGAGGGTTACTCCTACGAGCAGTACTTC.

The rearrangement uses TRBV11-2 and TRBJ1-1, with 7 bases matching TRBD1. Trimming removed 2 bases from V and 4 bases from J; junction bases left unmatched: 7. The germline V gene has CDR1 SGHAT and CDR2 FQNNGV. The CDR3 is 15 amino acids. Written as DNA, the CDR3 is TGTGCCAGCAGCTTATCGGGACAGAGCGGCACTGAAGCTTTCTTT. Its translation: CASSLSGQSGTEAFF.

J is TRBJ2-2 and V is TRBV5-6; 7 bases line up with TRBD1. Germline trimming cut 1 base from V and 3 bases from J; bases unmatched to any gene: 6. Germline CDR1 reads SGHDT; CDR2 reads YYEEEE. The CDR3 totals 16 residues. CDR3 DNA: TGTGCCAGCAGCTTGCAACGGGACAGAGACACCGGGGAGCTGTTTTTT. This gives the protein CASSLQRDRDTGELFF.

The chain combines TRBV25-1 with TRBJ1-1; 8 nucleotides match TRBD1. The J segment lost 3 bases and the V segment lost 6 bases, leaving 6 bases of the junction unmatched. Germline V gene data show CDR1 as MGHDK and CDR2 as SYGVNS. CDR3 length: 14 residues. CDR3 residues: CASRGDRGYTEAFF. The DNA of the CDR3 is TGTGCCAGCAGAGGAGACAGGGGCTACACTGAAGCTTTCTTT.

The rearrangement links TRBV18 to TRBJ2-7; 10 bases align to TRBD2. The CDR3 length is 16 residues. In germline, CDR1 is KGHSH, CDR2 LQKENI. V was clipped by 6 bases and J by 4 bases; unmatched bases: 12. Here the CDR3 reads CASSPGLAGGLYEQYF. The CDR3 DNA reads TGTGCCAGCTCCCCAGGGTTAGCGGGGGGATTATACGAGCAGTACTTC.

The rearrangement links TRBV15 to TRBJ2-3, with D perhaps TRBD2 (6 bases). Germline V CDR1 and CDR2: LNHNV, YYDKDF (reference sequence). The CDR3 sequence is 14 residues long. V gave up 6 bases and J gave up 1 base, with 11 bases separating them. CDR3: CATRDLAGTDTQYF. DNA for the CDR3: TGTGCCACCAGGGATTTAGCGGGCACAGATACGCAGTATTTT.

This rearrangement joins TRBV24-1 to TRBJ2-1, with 8 bases lining up with TRBD1. Per the germline V gene, CDR1 is KGHDR and CDR2 is SFDVKD. The CDR3 consists of 16 residues. The V and J ends lost 4 bases and 5 bases, in that order; junction bases with no gene match: 9. In DNA form, the CDR3 reads TGTGCCACCAGTGACCCCACAGGGGGAGAGGACAATGAGCAGTTCTTC. Protein sequence: CATSDPTGGEDNEQFF.

The chain carries TRBV7-3 and TRBJ2-3, with unresolved D. Germline V gene data show CDR1 as SGHTA and CDR2 as FQGTGA. The CDR3 loop spans 15 amino acids. Trimming cost V 0 bases and J 2 bases, with 9 bases left between them. CDR3 DNA sequence: TGTGCCAGCAGCTTAACACCCAGGTACACAGATACGCAGTATTTT. Translation gives CASSLTPRYTDTQYF.

This clone appeared a single time. The chain combines TRBV5-1 with TRBJ2-1; 8 bases match TRBD1. J gave up 4 bases and V 4 bases, and 7 bases lay outside the gene matches. This CDR3 comprises 15 residues. Germline V CDR1 and CDR2: SGHRS, YFSETQ. The CDR3 DNA is TGCGCCAGCAGCCCTTGGACAGGGAGTTACAATGAGCAGTTCTTC. Its translation: CASSPWTGSYNEQFF.

This clone was observed at least ten times. At the DNA level, this CDR3 is encoded by other sequences in the same sample as well. The chain couples TRBV11-2 to TRBJ2-7; D uncertain. Trimming stripped 1 base from V and 6 bases from J, with 4 bases between. Germline V gene data show CDR1 as SGHAT and CDR2 as FQNNGV. This CDR3 is built from 11 residues. This CDR3 is CASSLALEQYF. Written as DNA, the CDR3 is TGTGCCAGCAGCTTAGCCCTCGAGCAGTACTTC.

The chain is built from TRBV27 and TRBJ2-3, with 8 positions matching TRBD2. The ends lost 7 bases at V and 2 bases at J; junction bases unmatched: 5. Germline V gives CDR1 MNHEY, CDR2 SMNVEV (reference sequence). The CDR3 consists of 14 residues. CDR3 bases: TGTGCCAGCAAGGGAGCGGGAGTCACAGATACGCAGTATTTT. This codes for CASKGAGVTDTQYF.

The V gene is TRBV11-2, the J gene TRBJ2-1; tentative D call: TRBD2 (7 bases). The CDR3 consists of 17 residues. CDR1 is SGHAT, CDR2 FQNNGV, per germline. The V end lost 0 bases, the J end lost 6 bases, and 18 bases lay between the germline ends. The CDR3 DNA sequence: TGTGCCAGCAGCTTAGAACTCTGGGGGGGGCGACTCAATGAGCAGTTCTTC. Translating gives CASSLELWGGRLNEQFF.

The J gene is TRBJ1-3, the V gene TRBV18; tentatively, D is TRBD1 (5 bases). Germline V gene lookup returns CDR1 KGHSH and CDR2 LQKENI. The ends were cut back, 2 bases at V and 4 bases at J, with 12 bases in the middle. The CDR3 totals 15 residues. CDR3 nucleotide sequence: TGTGCCAGCTCACCAAGGTCAGGGAACGGAAACACCATATATTTT. It translates to CASSPRSGNGNTIYF.

The chain carries TRBV6-5 and TRBJ2-7; 7 nucleotides match TRBD1. Losses at the gene ends were 5 bases for V and 3 bases for J; bases not matched to a gene: 4. This CDR3 spans 13 amino acids. Germline values: CDR1 MNHEY, CDR2 SVGAGI. CDR3 sequence reads: CASSLGGVYEQYF. The CDR3, as DNA: TGTGCCAGCAGTCTAGGGGGCGTCTACGAGCAGTACTTC.

The chain recombines TRBV11-1 with TRBJ2-5; 9 bases map to TRBD2. The length of the CDR3 is 16 residues. The J segment lost 5 bases and the V segment lost 5 bases, leaving 12 bases of the junction unmatched. The germline V gene has CDR1 SGHAT and CDR2 FQDESV (reference sequence). The CDR3: CASSPRERGAGETQYF. The CDR3 nucleotides read TGTGCCAGCAGCCCGAGGGAGCGGGGGGCCGGGGAGACCCAGTACTTC.

The chain recombines TRBV19 with TRBJ2-3; the D is unclear. Germline V gene sequence: CDR1 LNHDA, CDR2 SQIVND (reference sequence). The V end was cut by 2 bases, the J end by 7 bases, with 16 bases between. The CDR3 contains 15 residues. CDR3 in DNA: TGTGCCAGTAGTATAACTACTGATGCACCATATACGCAGTATTTT. This translates into CASSITTDAPYTQYF. The full variable domain, completed using reference TRBV19 and TRBJ2-3, is DGGITQSPKYLFRKEGQNVTLSCEQNLNHDAMYWYRQDPGQGLRLIYYSQIVNDFQKGDIAEGYSVSREKKESFPLTVTSAQKNPTAFYLCASSITTDAPYTQYFGPGTRLTVL.